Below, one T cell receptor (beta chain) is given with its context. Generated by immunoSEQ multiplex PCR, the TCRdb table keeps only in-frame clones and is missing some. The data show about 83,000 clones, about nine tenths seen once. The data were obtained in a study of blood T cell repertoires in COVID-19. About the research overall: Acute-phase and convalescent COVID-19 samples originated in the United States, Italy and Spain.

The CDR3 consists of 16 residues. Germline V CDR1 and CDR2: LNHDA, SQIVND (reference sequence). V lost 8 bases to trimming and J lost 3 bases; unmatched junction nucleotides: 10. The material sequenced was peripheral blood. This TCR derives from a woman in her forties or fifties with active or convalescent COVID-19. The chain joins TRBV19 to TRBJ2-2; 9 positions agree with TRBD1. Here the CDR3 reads CASLEGGQGYTGELFF. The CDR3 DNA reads TGTGCCAGTCTTGAAGGGGGACAGGGATACACCGGGGAGCTGTTTTTT.